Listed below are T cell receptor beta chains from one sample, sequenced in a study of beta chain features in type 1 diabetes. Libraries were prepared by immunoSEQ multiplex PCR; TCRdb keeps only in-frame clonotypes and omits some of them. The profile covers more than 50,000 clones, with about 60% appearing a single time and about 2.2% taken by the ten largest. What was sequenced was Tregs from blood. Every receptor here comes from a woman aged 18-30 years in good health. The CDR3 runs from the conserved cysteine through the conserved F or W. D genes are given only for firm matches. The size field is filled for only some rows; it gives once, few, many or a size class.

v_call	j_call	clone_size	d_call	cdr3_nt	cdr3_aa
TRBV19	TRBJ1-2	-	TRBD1	TGTGCCAGCAGACGGGACAGGGGGCTGTATGGCTACACCTTC	CASRRDRGLYGYTF
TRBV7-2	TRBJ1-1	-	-	TGTGCCAGCAGCTTAGCTGGAGCTAGCGGGGGAGCTTTCTTT	CASSLAGASGGAFF
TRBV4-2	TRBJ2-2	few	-	TGTGCCAGCAGCCAAGATCGGAACACCGGGGAGCTGTTTTTT	CASSQDRNTGELFF
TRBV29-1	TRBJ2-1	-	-	TGCAGCGTTGAACCCCCGGAGGTAAATGAGCAGTTCTTC	CSVEPPEVNEQFF
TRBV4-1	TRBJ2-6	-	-	TGCGCCAGCAGCCACGCTGCGTCAGGCCTTCTGAGAGCCAACGTCCTGACTTTC	CASSHAASGLLRANVLTF
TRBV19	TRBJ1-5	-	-	TGTGCCAGTAGTATAGGGTTTCGGGGGTTGAATACCCAGCCCCAGCATTTT	CASSIGFRGLNTQPQHF
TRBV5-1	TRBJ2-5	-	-	TGCGCCAGCAGCTTGGGGGCAGGGGAGACCCAGTACTTC	CASSLGAGETQYF
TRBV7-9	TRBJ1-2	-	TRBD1	TGTGCCAGCAGCTTAGTACAGGGGGATGGCTACACCTTC	CASSLVQGDGYTF
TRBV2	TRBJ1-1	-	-	TGTGCCAGCAAGGGGCGGAACACTGAAGCTTTCTTT	CASKGRNTEAFF
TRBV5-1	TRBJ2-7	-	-	TGCGCCAGCAGCTTCGCAGAATCCTACGAGCAGTACTTC	CASSFAESYEQYF
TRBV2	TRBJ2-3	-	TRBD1	TGTGCCAGCGGATGGGACAGGGCTGCAGATACGCAGTATTTT	CASGWDRAADTQYF
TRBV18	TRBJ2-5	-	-	TGTGCCAGCTCACCTAGCACAGGACAAGGGGAGACCCAGTACTTC	CASSPSTGQGETQYF
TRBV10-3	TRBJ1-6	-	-	TGTGCCATCAGTGAGTCAGGGGCAGGGCCCCCACCCCTCCACTTT	CAISESGAGPPPLHF
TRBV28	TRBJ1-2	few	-	TGTGCCAGCAGTTTAGGAGGACGAAACTACACCTTC	CASSLGGRNYTF
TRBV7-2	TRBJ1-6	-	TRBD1	TGTGCCAGCAGCTTGGACAGGGATTCACCCCTCCACTTT	CASSLDRDSPLHF
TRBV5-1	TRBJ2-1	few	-	TGCGCCAGCAGCTCACTAGGGAGCTCCTACAATGAGCAGTTCTTC	CASSSLGSSYNEQFF
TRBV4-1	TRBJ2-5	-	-	TGCGCCAGCAGCCAGGCGGACTATAAAGAGACCCAGTACTTC	CASSQADYKETQYF
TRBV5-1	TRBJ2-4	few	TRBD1	TGCGCCAGCAGCTTGGGAACAGGGGGCAGATTGAACATTCAGTACTTC	CASSLGTGGRLNIQYF
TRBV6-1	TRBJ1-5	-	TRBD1	TGTGCCAGCACCCGACAGGGGGCTAATCAGCCCCAGCATTTT	CASTRQGANQPQHF
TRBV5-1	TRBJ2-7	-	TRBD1	TGCGCCAGCAGCTCTCGGACAGGGGGCAAGGACGAGCAGTACTTC	CASSSRTGGKDEQYF
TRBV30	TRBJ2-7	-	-	TGTGCCTGGGCCAGAGGGGGAAGCTCCTACGAGCAGTACTTC	CAWARGGSSYEQYF
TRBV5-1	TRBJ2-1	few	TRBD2	TGCGCCAGCAGCTCCAGGACTAGCGATGAGCAGTTCTTC	CASSSRTSDEQFF
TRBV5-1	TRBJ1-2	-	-	TGCGCCAGCAGCTTGGTACAGGAGTATGGCTACACCTTC	CASSLVQEYGYTF
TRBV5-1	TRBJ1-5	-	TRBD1	TGCGCCAGCAGCTTGGGGACAGGAGGCAATCAGCCCCAGCATTTT	CASSLGTGGNQPQHF
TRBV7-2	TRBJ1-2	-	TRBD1	TGTGCCAGCAGCTTATCCGGGACAGGGTATGGCTACACCTTC	CASSLSGTGYGYTF
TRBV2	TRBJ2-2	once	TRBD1	TGTGCCAGTTTAGACAGGGAAAACACCGGGGAGCTGTTTTTT	CASLDRENTGELFF
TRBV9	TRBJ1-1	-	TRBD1	TGTGCCAGCAGCACGAGAGACAGGGCGAACACTGAAGCTTTCTTT	CASSTRDRANTEAFF
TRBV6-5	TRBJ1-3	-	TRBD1	TGTGCCAGCAGACTCGACAGGGCTGGAAACACCATATATTTT	CASRLDRAGNTIYF
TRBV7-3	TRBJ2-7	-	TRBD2	TGTGCCAGCACCCCGGGCCCGGGGGGCGAGCAGTACTTC	CASTPGPGGEQYF
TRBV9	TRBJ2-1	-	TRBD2	TGTGCCAGCAGCGTAGGTTGGACTAGCGGGGGAAATGAGCAGTTCTTC	CASSVGWTSGGNEQFF
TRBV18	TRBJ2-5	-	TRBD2	TGTGCCAGCTCACCACCCCTAGGGACTAGCGGTCAAGAGACCCAGTACTTC	CASSPPLGTSGQETQYF
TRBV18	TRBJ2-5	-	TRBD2	TGTGCCAGCTCATCGCGGGGTAGCGGGACAGAGACCCAGTACTTC	CASSSRGSGTETQYF
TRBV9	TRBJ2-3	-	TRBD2	TGTGCCAGCAGCGAGGGACTAGCGGGGGGGCGAGTTACGCAGTATTTT	CASSEGLAGGRVTQYF
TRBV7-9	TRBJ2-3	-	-	TGTGCCAGCAGCTTCGGAGGAACAGATACGCAGTATTTT	CASSFGGTDTQYF
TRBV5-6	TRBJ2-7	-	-	TGTGCCAGCAGCTTAGGCGGTCTTACAACCTACGAGCAGTACTTC	CASSLGGLTTYEQYF
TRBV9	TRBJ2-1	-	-	TGTGCCAGCAGCGAAAGTAGGGGCGATGAGCAGTTCTTC	CASSESRGDEQFF
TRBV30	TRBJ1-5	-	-	TGTGCCTGGAGTGTAGGAGGGGCGACTAGTCAGCCCCAGCATTTT	CAWSVGGATSQPQHF
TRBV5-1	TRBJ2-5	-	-	TGCGCCAGCAGCCGAAGCAGGGTCGGGAGTGGGGAGACCCAGTACTTC	CASSRSRVGSGETQYF
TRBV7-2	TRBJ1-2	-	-	TGTGCCAGCAGCTTAAATCAGGTGGACTATGGCTACACCTTC	CASSLNQVDYGYTF
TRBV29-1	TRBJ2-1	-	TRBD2	TGCAGCGTTGAATATAGTAGCGGGGTGGACAATGAGCAGTTCTTC	CSVEYSSGVDNEQFF
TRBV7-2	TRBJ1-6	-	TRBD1	TGTGCCAGCAGCTTTGGACAGGGTTCTTATTCACCCCTCCACTTT	CASSFGQGSYSPLHF
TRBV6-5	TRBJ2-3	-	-	TGTGCCAGCAGTTATCCTAGTGGCGATACGCAGTATTTT	CASSYPSGDTQYF
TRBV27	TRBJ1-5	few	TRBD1	TGTGCCAGCAGTCCCATCGGCAAAGGGACAGGGCACAATCAGCCCCAGCATTTT	CASSPIGKGTGHNQPQHF
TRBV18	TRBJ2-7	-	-	TGTGCCAGCTCACCGGGGGCGGCCGAGCAGTACTTC	CASSPGAAEQYF
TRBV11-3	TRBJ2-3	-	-	TGTGCCAGCAGCTTCAGACTTCAGCCGTTGACAGATACGCAGTATTTT	CASSFRLQPLTDTQYF
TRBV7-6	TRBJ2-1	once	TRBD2	TGTGCCAGCAGCTCCTCGGGGGGGAGTTACAATGAGCAGTTCTTC	CASSSSGGSYNEQFF
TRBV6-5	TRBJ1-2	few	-	TGTGCCAGCAGTTACTCCGGGGTAGTGGGCTACACCTTC	CASSYSGVVGYTF
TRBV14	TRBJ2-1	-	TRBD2	TGTGCCAGCAGCCAACTGACCCGACTAGCGGGAGGGGGGAATGAGCAGTTCTTC	CASSQLTRLAGGGNEQFF
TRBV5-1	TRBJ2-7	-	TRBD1	TGCGCCAGCAGCGGGGGGACAGGCTCCTACGAGCAGTACTTC	CASSGGTGSYEQYF
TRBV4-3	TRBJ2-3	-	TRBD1	TGCGCCAGCAGCCAACTCTACAGGGGGGATACGCAGTATTTT	CASSQLYRGDTQYF
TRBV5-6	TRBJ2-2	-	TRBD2	TGTGCCAGCAGCTTGGTACCTAGCGGGAATTCCGGGGAGCTGTTTTTT	CASSLVPSGNSGELFF
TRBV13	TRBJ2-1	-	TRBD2	TGTGCCAGCAGCCCCCGAGGGACTAGCGGGGGGGATGAGCAGTTCTTC	CASSPRGTSGGDEQFF
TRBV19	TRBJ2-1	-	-	TGTGCCAGTAGTATAAGGGGTCTTAGGCACAATGAGCAGTTCTTC	CASSIRGLRHNEQFF
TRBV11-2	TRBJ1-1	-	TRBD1	TGTGCCAGCAGCCCCCGGGACAGCAAACGGGGCACTGAAGCTTTCTTT	CASSPRDSKRGTEAFF
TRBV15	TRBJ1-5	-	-	TGTGCCACCAGCAGAGACATTAATCAGCCCCAGCATTTT	CATSRDINQPQHF